The present T cell receptor (beta chain) was sequenced within a study of T cells in Graves' hyperthyroidism and ophthalmopathy. Researchers amplified the TCR beta CDR3 regions from RNA transcripts. In the first-round RT-PCR of the TCR CDR3, the HTBI primer set was used. Using its own MiXCR run on the multiplex PCR reads, TCRdb lists one record per CDR3 protein. This table holds 500,000 to 650,000 distinct CDR3 sequences, 13% to 15% found once. This clonotype was seen repeatedly, ten times or more. What it binds is not known. The length of the CDR3 is 13 residues. CDR1 SGHVS and CDR2 FNYEAQ come from the germline V gene. Trimming stripped 1 base from V and 4 bases from J, with 6 bases between. Findings and limits, study-wide: Most thyroid clonotypes expanded above 0.001 were also detected in blood.

This receptor was identified in a woman between 40 and 50 years old with Graves' hyperthyroidism. Specimen: blood. The J gene is TRBJ2-3, the V gene TRBV7-6; D gene unclear. CDR3 in DNA: TGTGCCAGCAGCTTAGACAGCCCAGATACGCAGTATTTT. Its translation is CASSLDSPDTQYF.